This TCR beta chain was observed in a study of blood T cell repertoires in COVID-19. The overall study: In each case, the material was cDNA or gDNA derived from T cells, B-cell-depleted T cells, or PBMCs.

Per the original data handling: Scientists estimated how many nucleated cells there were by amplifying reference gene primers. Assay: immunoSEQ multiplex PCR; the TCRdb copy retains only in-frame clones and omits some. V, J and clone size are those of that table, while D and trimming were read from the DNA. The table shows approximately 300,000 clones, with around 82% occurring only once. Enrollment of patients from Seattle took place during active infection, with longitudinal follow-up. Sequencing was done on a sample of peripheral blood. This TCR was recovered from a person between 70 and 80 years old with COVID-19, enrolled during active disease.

The chain's CDR3 is CASSSGTTSYEQYF. The CDR3 coding sequence is TGTGCCAGCAGCTCCGGGACTACGTCCTACGAGCAGTACTTC. J is TRBJ2-7 and V is TRBV7-2, with TRBD2 identical over 7 bases. The J segment lost 1 base and the V segment lost 4 bases, leaving 4 bases of the junction unmatched. The CDR3 is 14 residues long. Germline values: CDR1 SGHTA, CDR2 FQGNSA.